This TCR beta chain was identified during a study of cytomegalovirus exposure and HLA in healthy donors. Study-level results: Rare TCR sequences predominated, though certain public TCRs were found in many donors.

Points on this clone: Its target is unknown.

Deletions cut 1 base from V and 0 bases from J, with 11 bases between. The germline CDR1 and CDR2 sequences are SEHNR and FQNEAQ (reference sequence). The CDR3 runs 16 residues. PCR amplification relied on 60 Vbeta primers (plus 13 Jbeta primers). Here immunoSEQ multiplex PCR was the method, and the copy in TCRdb shows in-frame clones only, minus some. Among under 200,000 clones, 82% were seen once, and the ten largest hold roughly 0.75%. The chain couples TRBV7-9 to TRBJ2-3, with D possibly being TRBD1 (6 bases). The sample was PBMCs. The clonotype was recovered from a woman under 30 in good health and CMV-seronegative. The CDR3 DNA reads TGTGCCAGCAGCTTAGTTAGGGGGATCAGCACAGATACGCAGTATTTT. As protein: CASSLVRGISTDTQYF.